This T cell receptor beta chain was profiled in a study of T-cell memory formation after mild COVID-19. Study in general: Most TCR clusters belonged to a single donor.

In germline, CDR1 is SGHRS, CDR2 YFSETQ. The CDR3 has 16 residues. Trimming removed 0 bases from V and 6 bases from J, with 18 bases in between. TCRdb re-called the 5' RACE reads through MiXCR, storing one row per CDR3 protein. Among over 350,000 distinct CDR3 sequences listed, roughly 26% were seen once. Only a few counts were recorded for this clonotype. Its antigen is undetermined. Study-level points and caveats: CD8+ contracting clones occupied EMRA, while CD4+ ones occupied mainly CM and EM. Prior to infection, memory already included some responding clones, suggesting cross-reactive memory joined. Clones that got smaller from day 15 to 85 had even CD4/CD8, while clones growing later tipped toward CD4+.

This chain links TRBV5-1 with TRBJ1-2, with D perhaps TRBD1 (6 bases). The clonotype was recovered from an adult woman who had mild COVID-19 (a few samples of this study predate the infection). Cell type and time point are not known. The specimen sequenced was PBMCs or a T cell subset sorted from them (not recorded which). The CDR3 loop reads CASSLVGSDSGDGYTF. CDR3 DNA: TGCGCCAGCAGCTTGGTCGGGAGCGATTCAGGGGATGGCTACACCTTC.